The 16 T cell receptor beta chains below all came from one sample that was sequenced in a study of PD-1 blockade in mismatch repair-deficient tumors. Profiled with immunoSEQ multiplex PCR; TCRdb holds only in-frame clones, not every one. The sample includes about 110,000 clones, roughly 80% of them seen just once. Sequencing used peripheral blood, obtained more than 58 weeks after starting pembrolizumab. These receptors originate from an adult with mismatch repair-deficient cancer.

The chain recombines TRBV4-2 with TRBJ2-1, with D possibly being TRBD2 (6 bases). Trimming took off 6 bases at V and 0 bases at J, with 18 bases between the two ends. Germline V lookup: CDR1 LGHNA, CDR2 YNFKEQ. CDR3 size: 17 residues. CDR3 in amino acids: CASSRNPGLRSYNEQFF. The CDR3 coding sequence is TGTGCCAGCAGTCGTAACCCGGGACTCCGCTCCTACAATGAGCAGTTCTTC.

The chain uses TRBV2 and TRBJ2-3; D is undetermined. Germline-derived CDR1 and CDR2 are SNHLY and FYNNEI. The ends were cut back, 6 bases at V and 3 bases at J, with 13 bases in the middle. CDR3 length equals 14 residues. DNA of the CDR3: TGTGCCAGCAGAGAGACCCCTGGAACAGATACGCAGTATTTT. Translating it yields CASRETPGTDTQYF.

V is TRBV29-1 and J is TRBJ1-5, with 7 positions matching TRBD1. The CDR3 contains 13 residues. After removal of 3 bases from V and 3 bases from J, the junction contained 2 bases not matched to a gene. In germline, CDR1 is SQVTM, CDR2 ANQGSEA. The DNA for the CDR3 is TGCAGCGTTGACACAGGGGCCAATCAGCCCCAGCATTTT. The encoded protein is CSVDTGANQPQHF.

This clone appeared a single time. The chain recombines TRBV13 with TRBJ2-3; D is perhaps TRBD2 (5 bases). Trimming took off 5 bases at V and 2 bases at J, with 17 bases between the two ends. The CDR3 runs 16 residues. Germline lookup yields CDR1 PRHDT and CDR2 FYEKMQ (reference sequence). CDR3: CASSLGLRKPTDTQYF. DNA of the CDR3: TGTGCCAGCAGCCTCGGACTCCGAAAACCCACAGATACGCAGTATTTT.

Notes on this clone: At one end, the junction sequence differs from germline, possibly due to a read error. This chain joins TRBV27 and TRBJ2-1, with TRBD2 matching 15 bases. This CDR3 has 19 amino acids. Looked up from germline, CDR1 is MNHEY and CDR2 is SMNVEV (reference sequence). The CDR3 loop reads CASSPIAWTSGRAYDEQFF. CDR3 coding DNA: TGTGCCAGCAGTCCAATCGCCTGGACTAGCGGGAGGGCCTACGATGAGCAGTTCTTC.

This clone was observed once. V and J are TRBV29-1 and TRBJ2-5, with unresolved D. With 4 bases removed from V and 1 base from J, the gap between germline ends came to 10 bases. Germline lookup yields CDR1 SQVTM and CDR2 ANQGSEA. This CDR3 has 13 residues. CDR3 sequence: CSVGTSSQETQYF. The CDR3 coding sequence is TGCAGCGTTGGAACTTCCAGCCAAGAGACCCAGTACTTC.

The gene calls are TRBV7-2 and TRBJ2-5; the D gene is possibly TRBD2 (6 bases). The germline CDR1 and CDR2 sequences are SGHTA and FQGNSA. This CDR3 comprises 14 residues. Trimming left V 5 bases short and J 1 base short, with 11 bases between. CDR3 sequence (DNA): TGTGCCAGCAGCCAGGGACTGATCCAAGAGACCCAGTACTTC. The encoded protein is CASSQGLIQETQYF. Variable domain in full (rest from reference TRBV7-2 and TRBJ2-5): GAGVSQSPSNKVTEKGKDVELRCDPISGHTALYWYRQSLGQGLEFLIYFQGNSAPDKSGLPSDRFSAERTGGSVSTLTIQRTQQEDSAVYLCASSQGLIQETQYFGPGTRLLVL.

With regard to this clone: This same CDR3 is encoded by further DNA sequences in the sample. The chain joins TRBV7-9 to TRBJ2-3; D is uncertain. V dropped 5 bases and J dropped 2 bases, with 2 bases sitting between them. Germline V gene sequence: CDR1 SEHNR, CDR2 FQNEAQ (reference sequence). The CDR3 consists of 11 residues. The CDR3: CASSDTDTQYF. The CDR3 DNA sequence: TGTGCCAGCAGCGACACAGATACGCAGTATTTT.

The V and J genes are TRBV29-1 and TRBJ1-2; D gene uncertain. Trimming removed 7 bases from V and 1 base from J, with 13 bases in between. The CDR3 length is 13 residues. CDR1 is SQVTM, CDR2 ANQGSEA, per germline. CDR3 sequence reads: CSGWSGSNYGYTF. The CDR3 DNA reads as TGCAGCGGGTGGTCCGGGAGTAACTATGGCTACACCTTC. The entire variable domain, with the rest obtained from reference TRBV29-1 and TRBJ1-2, is as follows: SAVISQKPSRDICQRGTSLTIQCQVDSQVTMMFWYRQQPGQSLTLIATANQGSEATYESGFVIDKFPISRPNLTFSTLTVSNMSPEDSSIYLCSGWSGSNYGYTFGSGTRLTVV.

The CDR3 DNA is TGTGCCAGCAGCTTAACACACTTCACAGATACGCAGTATTTT. Protein sequence: CASSLTHFTDTQYF. J is TRBJ2-3 and V is TRBV7-3; D remains unclear. The CDR3 loop spans 14 amino acids. The V end lost 0 bases, the J end lost 2 bases, and 6 bases lay between the germline ends. Germline CDR1 reads SGHTA; CDR2 reads FQGTGA.

The chain links TRBV30 to TRBJ2-7; D ambiguous. CDR3 length: 11 amino acids. Trimming pared 0 bases from V and 9 bases from J, leaving 9 bases between. The germline CDR1 and CDR2 sequences are GTSNPN and SVGIG (reference sequence). CDR3 sequence: CAWSVEERQYF. CDR3 sequence (DNA): TGTGCCTGGAGTGTAGAAGAACGGCAGTACTTC.

This chain connects TRBV27 to TRBJ2-1; no definite D call. CDR1 is MNHEY, CDR2 SMNVEV, per germline (reference sequence). The length of the CDR3 is 13 residues. V was clipped by 5 bases and J by 8 bases, with 13 bases between them. The CDR3 coding sequence is TGTGCCAGCAGTCGTAATCGTTGGGATGAGCAGTTCTTC. It specifies CASSRNRWDEQFF.

The rearrangement uses TRBV7-6 and TRBJ2-2, with 9 bases that match TRBD2. CDR1 is SGHVS, CDR2 FNYEAQ, per germline. This CDR3 comprises 15 residues. The J segment lost 7 bases and the V segment lost 5 bases, leaving 8 bases of the junction unmatched. CDR3 in DNA: TGTGCCAGCAGCCGAGCGGGAGGAGTAAGCGGGGAGCTGTTTTTT. Protein: CASSRAGGVSGELFF.

The J gene is TRBJ1-2, the V gene TRBV19; 10 positions match TRBD1. CDR1 is LNHDA, CDR2 SQIVND, per germline (reference sequence). V shed 0 bases and J 8 bases; nucleotides not matched to a gene: 6. The CDR3 extends over 15 amino acids. The CDR3 protein is CASSIDTGTGAGYTF. Here the CDR3 DNA reads TGTGCCAGTAGTATAGATACCGGGACAGGGGCCGGCTACACCTTC.

The J gene is TRBJ1-5, the V gene TRBV5-1; maybe TRBD1 (6 bases). CDR3 size: 14 residues. The germline V gene has CDR1 SGHRS and CDR2 YFSETQ. The V end was cut by 3 bases, the J end by 5 bases, with 12 bases between. The DNA for the CDR3 is TGCGCCAGCAGCTCCGAGTCAGGGGATCAGCCCCAGCATTTT. Its translation: CASSSESGDQPQHF.

The chain combines TRBV5-1 with TRBJ2-1, with a tentative D call TRBD1 (6 bases). In germline, CDR1 is SGHRS, CDR2 YFSETQ. The germline V and J ends were trimmed by 1 base and 7 bases, with 15 bases remaining between them. This CDR3 contains 15 residues. The DNA for the CDR3 is TGCGCCAGCAGCTTGTCTAGGACAGAGGTAAATGAGCAGTTCTTC. It translates to CASSLSRTEVNEQFF.